This T cell receptor beta chain was captured in a study of blood T cell repertoires in COVID-19. Study overall: Whether acute or convalescent, the COVID-19 samples came from the United States, Italy and Spain. The analysed material was cDNA or gDNA that came from T cells, B-cell-depleted T cells, or PBMCs.

CDR1 GTSNPN and CDR2 SVGIG come from the germline V gene (reference sequence). J lost 4 bases, V lost 1 base, and 13 bases had no gene match. The CDR3 covers 17 residues. Libraries were prepared by immunoSEQ multiplex PCR; TCRdb keeps only in-frame clonotypes and omits some of them. The data hold tens of thousands of clones, with around 76% observed a single time. The chain combines TRBV30 with TRBJ2-1; 7 bases map to TRBD2. The sequence came from a woman of 80 years or more with active or convalescent COVID-19. Input material: peripheral blood. CDR3 in amino acids: CAWSGLLRGEFYNEQFF. The CDR3 region has the DNA TGTGCCTGGAGTGGCCTGTTACGGGGGGAATTTTACAATGAGCAGTTCTTC.